This T cell receptor beta chain was documented in a study of blood T cell repertoires in COVID-19. Per germline, CDR1 MDHEN and CDR2 SYDVKM. The J segment lost 2 bases and the V segment lost 6 bases, leaving 8 bases of the junction unmatched. The CDR3 extends over 16 amino acids. Sequenced by immunoSEQ multiplex PCR; TCRdb stores in-frame clones only, minus some. Of over 300,000 clones in the sample, 89% were seen once. The sample was PBMCs or T cells enriched from blood (not recorded which). This chain joins TRBV28 and TRBJ2-2; 8 nucleotides line up with TRBD1. This sequence was found in a woman in her thirties or forties who had recovered from COVID-19. The CDR3 here is CASSPDRGSNTGELFF. CDR3 coding DNA: TGTGCCAGCAGCCCTGACAGGGGCTCTAACACCGGGGAGCTGTTTTTT.